At least ten counts were recorded for the clone carrying this T cell receptor beta chain. V lost 0 bases to trimming and J lost 5 bases; unmatched junction nucleotides: 4. Per the germline V gene, CDR1 is DFQATT and CDR2 is SNEGSKA (reference sequence). This CDR3 is built from 14 residues. TCRdb used MiXCR to reprocess the RT-PCR reads, holding one entry per CDR3 protein. The sample has 650,000 to 800,000 distinct CDR3 sequences, 11% to 15% seen once. This receptor was obtained from a female donor in good health, serving as a healthy control. Sequences were obtained from memory CD4+ T cells from blood. V gene TRBV20-1 combines with J gene TRBJ2-5; 9 nucleotides agree with TRBD2. CDR3 sequence: CSARDRTSGETQYF. In nucleotides, the CDR3 is TGCAGTGCTAGAGATCGTACTAGCGGGGAGACCCAGTACTTC.